The source of this TCR beta chain is a study of blood T cell repertoires in COVID-19. Study at large: Specimens from acute and convalescent COVID-19 originated in the United States, Italy and Spain. PBMCs, B-cell-depleted T cells, or T cells provided the cDNA or gDNA that made up the material.

Germline lookup yields CDR1 SGHDN and CDR2 FVKESK. The CDR3 contains 15 residues. With V trimmed by 4 bases and J by 3 bases, 9 bases remained unmatched. Study processing details: The authors estimated nucleated cell counts from reference gene primer amplification. TCRdb's table, derived via immunoSEQ multiplex PCR, lists solely in-frame clones and lacks some. Clone size and V and J calls were adopted from that table, with D and trimming inferred from the DNA. The sample lists some 350,000 clones; around 88% were seen once. The receptor was derived from a man aged 25-45 years with active or convalescent COVID-19. The source material was peripheral blood. The chain combines TRBV14 with TRBJ2-7, with 7 bases matching TRBD1. The CDR3 spells CASSLPGTANYEQYF. CDR3 nucleotides: TGTGCCAGCAGCCTACCCGGGACAGCAAACTACGAGCAGTACTTC.